Below are 2 T cell receptor beta chains sequenced from a single sample in a study. One entry per CDR3 protein results from TCRdb running MiXCR on the 5' RACE reads. The sample shows about 13,000 distinct CDR3 sequences, 23% of them seen only once. Sequences were obtained from naive CD4+ T cells sorted from blood. Subset noted: naive CD4+ T cells, CD4+CD45RA+CD25-. The receptors shown here come from a female donor with breast cancer.

This clonotype is classed as medium-sized. This chain's CDR3 is CASSQDGLAFF. In nucleotides, the CDR3 is TGTGCCAGCAGCCAAGATGGTCTGGCTTTCTTT. The chain carries TRBV4-2 and TRBJ1-1; D is undetermined. Germline loops: CDR1 LGHNA, CDR2 YNFKEQ. This CDR3 region has 11 residues. The V end was cut by 0 bases, the J end by 11 bases, with 7 bases between.

Remarks on this clonotype: This may be a read error, as it is one base from a much larger clone. J is TRBJ2-5 and V is TRBV6-5, with TRBD2 matching 9 bases. After removal of 11 bases from V and 1 base from J, the junction contained 29 bases not matched to a gene. The V gene's germline CDR1 is MNHEY and CDR2 SVGAGI. There are 21 residues in the CDR3. The DNA for the CDR3 is TGTGCCCGATCGGCTAGCGGGACAATGGGCGCAACCTTAACGTCCCAAGAGACCCAGTACTTC. This codes for CARSASGTMGATLTSQETQYF.